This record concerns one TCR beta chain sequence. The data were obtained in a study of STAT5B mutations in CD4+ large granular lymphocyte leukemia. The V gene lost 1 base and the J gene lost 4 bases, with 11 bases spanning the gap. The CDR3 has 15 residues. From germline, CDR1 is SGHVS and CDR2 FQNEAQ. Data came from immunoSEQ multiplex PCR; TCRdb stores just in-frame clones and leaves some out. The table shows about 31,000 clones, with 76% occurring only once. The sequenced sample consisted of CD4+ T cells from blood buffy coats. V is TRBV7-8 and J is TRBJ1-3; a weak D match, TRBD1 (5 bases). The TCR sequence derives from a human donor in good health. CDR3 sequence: CASSLVRGGGNTIYF. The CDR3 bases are TGTGCCAGCAGCTTAGTCCGGGGGGGAGGAAACACCATATATTTT.